This T cell receptor beta chain was identified during a study of OX40 agonist ivuxolimab in advanced cancers. In the study overall: The drug used for patients, ivuxolimab, was an agonistic anti-OX40 (CD134) antibody. At 0.01 to 10 mg/kg, ivuxolimab was administered intravenously to patients every 2 weeks. Regarding the study as a whole: CD8+ T cells showed, on average, more clonal expansion than CD4+ cells.

The assay was immunoSEQ multiplex PCR, and TCRdb's table has in-frame clones only and misses some. The sample has around 35,000 clones, about 88% seen once. A remark on this clone: Its antigen is not known.

V was shortened by 5 bases and J by 1 base, with 11 bases between the two germline ends. The CDR3 loop spans 14 amino acids. Germline lookup yields CDR1 MNHEY and CDR2 SMNVEV (reference sequence). The J gene is TRBJ1-1, the V gene TRBV27, with TRBD1 as a possible D gene (5 bases). The sample in question was CD4+ or CD8+ T cells sorted from blood, obtained in a trial of the OX40 agonist ivuxolimab. This TCR was sampled from an adult with an advanced solid tumor such as melanoma, head and neck, liver or kidney cancer. For the CDR3, the DNA is TGTGCCAGCAGTCCCCGGGGGAGGAACACTGAAGCTTTCTTT. The encoded protein is CASSPRGRNTEAFF.